Below, one T cell receptor beta chain is given with its context. Its specificity is not known. The source of the sample is a study of beta chain features in type 1 diabetes. Study-wide results and limits: Shortening that was moderate but significant affected the TCRB CDR3s of Type 1 diabetes patients in all four CD4+ subsets. PCR might favor shorter templates, equally in patients and controls.

As every portion of the isolated RNA was reverse transcribed, the sequencing read expressed TCRB transcripts. About 3.57 million reads were obtained on average from naive, central memory and regulatory T cell samples. Only in-frame clones appear in the TCRdb table, and some are missing; sequencing was by immunoSEQ multiplex PCR. In the table there are approximately 170,000 clones, 7% to 9% of which are singletons. J gave up 6 bases and V 4 bases, and 8 bases lay outside the gene matches. The CDR3 sequence is 16 residues long. CDR1 is LNHNV and CDR2 is YYDKDF in the germline V gene (reference sequence).

Sequenced: central memory CD4+ T cells from blood. The V gene is TRBV15, the J gene TRBJ2-1; TRBD2 agrees at 11 bases. The sequence derives from a man younger than 35 with type 1 diabetes. The CDR3 nucleotides read TGTGCCACCAGCATGGGACTAGCGGCACTCGTCAATGAGCAGTTCTTC. Translation: CATSMGLAALVNEQFF.